This T cell receptor beta chain was retrieved from a study of T-cell reconstitution after alpha-beta-depleted transplantation in children. Library preparation (for TCRbeta) was performed with unique molecular identifiers. TCRdb re-analysed the PCR reads in MiXCR, keeping a single row per CDR3 protein. This sample has over 100,000 distinct CDR3 sequences, with around 6.1% found just once. Germline CDR1 SQVTM, CDR2 ANQGSEA. This CDR3 contains 15 residues. V was trimmed by 7 bases and J by 0 bases, leaving 16 bases between them. Whole-study findings and limits: Counts and diversity of T cells one year after transplant came mostly from newly produced T cells. Roughly two months post-transplant, alpha-beta T cells reportedly originated from several hundred graft clones that had expanded. Certain patients had high TCRbeta diversity at day 60, and it came from recipient T cells and thymic progenitors that survived.

This clonotype was observed at least ten times. The target antigen is unknown. The sequences come from PBMCs, mostly from graft donor cells, collected 60 days after TCRalphabeta/CD19-depleted stem cell transplant. The chain joins TRBV29-1 to TRBJ1-3, with D possibly matching TRBD1 (5 bases). This receptor was identified in a female patient aged 2-9 years who had a stem cell transplant for Fanconi anemia, so the T cells may come from the graft donor. CDR3 DNA sequence: TGCAGCGCCGGCGGAGGGGCCGGCTCTGGAAACACCATATATTTT. Translating gives CSAGGGAGSGNTIYF. The full variable domain, its missing parts supplied by reference TRBV29-1 and TRBJ1-3, is SAVISQKPSRDICQRGTSLTIQCQVDSQVTMMFWYRQQPGQSLTLIATANQGSEATYESGFVIDKFPISRPNLTFSTLTVSNMSPEDSSIYLCSAGGGAGSGNTIYFGEGSWLTVV.